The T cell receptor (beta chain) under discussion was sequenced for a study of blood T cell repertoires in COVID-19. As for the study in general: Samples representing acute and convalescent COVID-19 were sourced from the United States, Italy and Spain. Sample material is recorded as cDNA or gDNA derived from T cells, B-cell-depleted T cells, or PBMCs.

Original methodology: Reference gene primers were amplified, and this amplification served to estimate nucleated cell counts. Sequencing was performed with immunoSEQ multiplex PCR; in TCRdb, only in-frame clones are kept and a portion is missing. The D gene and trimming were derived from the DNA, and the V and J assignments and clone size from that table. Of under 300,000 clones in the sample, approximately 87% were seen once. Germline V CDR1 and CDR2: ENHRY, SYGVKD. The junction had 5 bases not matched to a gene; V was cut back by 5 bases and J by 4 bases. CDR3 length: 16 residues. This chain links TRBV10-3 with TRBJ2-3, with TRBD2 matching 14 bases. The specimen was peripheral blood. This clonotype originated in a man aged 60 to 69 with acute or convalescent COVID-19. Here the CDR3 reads CAISSGTSGSPDTQYF. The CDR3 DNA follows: TGTGCCATCAGTTCCGGGACTAGCGGGAGCCCAGATACGCAGTATTTT.